This T cell receptor beta chain derives from a study of T cell responses to AZD1222 COVID-19 vaccine. Germline CDR1 ENHRY, CDR2 SYGVKD. Trimming took off 5 bases at V and 2 bases at J, with 14 bases between the two ends. The CDR3 totals 15 residues. The table came from immunoSEQ multiplex PCR; TCRdb's copy has only in-frame clones and leaves some out. The sample lists some 100,000 clones; more than 75% were seen once. The TCR sequence derives from an adult who received the AZD1222 COVID-19 vaccine. The chain joins TRBV10-3 to TRBJ2-3; D may be TRBD2 (7 bases). The material sequenced was peripheral blood, taken 28 days after the second AZD1222 dose. CDR3 residues: CAISWGGALTDTQYF. The CDR3 nucleotides are TGTGCCATCAGTTGGGGGGGGGCCCTCACAGATACGCAGTATTTT.